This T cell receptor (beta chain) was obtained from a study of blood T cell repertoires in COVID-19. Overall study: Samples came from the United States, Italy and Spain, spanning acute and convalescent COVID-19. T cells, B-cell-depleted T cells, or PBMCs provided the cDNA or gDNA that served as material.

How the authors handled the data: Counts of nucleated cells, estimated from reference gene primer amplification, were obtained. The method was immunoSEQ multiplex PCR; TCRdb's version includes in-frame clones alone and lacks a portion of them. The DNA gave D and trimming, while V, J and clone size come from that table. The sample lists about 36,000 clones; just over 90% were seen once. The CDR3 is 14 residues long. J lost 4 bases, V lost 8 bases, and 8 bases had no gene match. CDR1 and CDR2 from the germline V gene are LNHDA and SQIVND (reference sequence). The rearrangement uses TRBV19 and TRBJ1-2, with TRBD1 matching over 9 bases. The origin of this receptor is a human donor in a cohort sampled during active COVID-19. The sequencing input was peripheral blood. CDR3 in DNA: TGTGCCAGTCTGCCGGGACAGGGAACCTATGGCTACACCTTC. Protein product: CASLPGQGTYGYTF. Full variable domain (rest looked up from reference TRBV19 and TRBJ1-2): DGGITQSPKYLFRKEGQNVTLSCEQNLNHDAMYWYRQDPGQGLRLIYYSQIVNDFQKGDIAEGYSVSREKKESFPLTVTSAQKNPTAFYLCASLPGQGTYGYTFGSGTRLTVV.